The rows below give T cell receptor beta chains drawn from one sample of a study of blood T cell repertoires in COVID-19. Clones were sequenced by immunoSEQ multiplex PCR, and TCRdb holds only the in-frame ones, with some missing. The data hold just over 150,000 clones, with 70% to 85% observed a single time. Sequencing was performed on peripheral blood. All receptors come from a woman aged 45-65 years with acute or convalescent COVID-19. The CDR3 runs from the conserved cysteine through the conserved F or W. D genes are given only for firm matches. Where a row states a size, it is once, few, many or the class of an expanded clone; other rows omit it.

>NA|TRBD2|TRBJ2-3|TRBV4-3
TGCGCCAGCAGCCAAAACCCTATTGGCGGGGGGGTCACAGATACGCAGTATTTT
CASSQNPIGGGVTDTQYF
>NA|NA|TRBJ1-6|TRBV19
TGTGCCAGTAGTGAGCCAGGGTATTCACCCCTCCACTTT
CASSEPGYSPLHF
>once|NA|TRBJ1-6|TRBV27
TGTGCCAGCAGTTTATACGGGGGGAGCTCCTATAATTCACCCCTCCACTTT
CASSLYGGSSYNSPLHF
>NA|TRBD1|TRBJ2-1|TRBV9
TGTGCCAGCAGCCGAACATACAACCTTCGACAGGGATCTATAAATGAGCAGTTCTTC
CASSRTYNLRQGSINEQFF
>NA|TRBD1|TRBJ1-2|TRBV15
TGTGCCACCAGCCGGGGACAGGGAACGCTTGGCTACACCTTC
CATSRGQGTLGYTF
>NA|TRBD2|TRBJ2-7|TRBV7-8
TGTGCCAGCCTCTCTACCGGGACTAGCGGAGCCAGGCAGTACTTC
CASLSTGTSGARQYF
>NA|TRBD1|TRBJ2-3|TRBV19
TGTGCCAGTAGACCCCGACAGGGTATCGATACGCAGTATTTT
CASRPRQGIDTQYF
>NA|NA|TRBJ1-1|TRBV2
TGTGCCAGCAAGGAAAGGACAGAAGCTTTCTTT
CASKERTEAFF
>NA|NA|TRBJ1-3|TRBV7-9
TGTGCCAGCAGCTTAGTAGGGGGCTCTGGAAACACCATATATTTT
CASSLVGGSGNTIYF
>NA|TRBD1|TRBJ2-7|TRBV7-2
TGTGCCAGCGGCGAAGTCTCAGGGGGCTACGAGCAGTACTTC
CASGEVSGGYEQYF
>NA|TRBD2|TRBJ2-3|TRBV5-1
TGCGCCAGCAGCTTGAGGGCTAGCGGGAGGGTAGATACGCAGTATTTT
CASSLRASGRVDTQYF
>NA|TRBD1|TRBJ2-3|TRBV18
TGTGCCAGCTCACGGCGACAGGGAAGAGGGGATACGCAGTATTTT
CASSRRQGRGDTQYF
>few|NA|TRBJ1-1|TRBV18
TGTGCCAGCTCACCCCCGGGAAGAGCGGGTGAAGCTTTCTTT
CASSPPGRAGEAFF
>NA|TRBD1|TRBJ1-2|TRBV25-1
TGTGCCAGCAGTAATAAGGGGGCGTTTTATGGCTACACCTTC
CASSNKGAFYGYTF
>NA|TRBD1|TRBJ2-7|TRBV6-5
TGTGCCAGCAGTTACGCGAAAGGGGGCTCCTACTACGAGCAGTACTTC
CASSYAKGGSYYEQYF
>NA|TRBD2|TRBJ2-5|TRBV9
TGTGCCAGCAGCCCCACTAGCGGGGGGCACCAAGAGACCCAGTACTTC
CASSPTSGGHQETQYF
>NA|TRBD2|TRBJ2-5|TRBV15
TGTGCCACCAGCAACCCCCGGGACTACCAAGGGGAGACCCAGTACTTC
CATSNPRDYQGETQYF
>NA|NA|TRBJ2-1|TRBV19
TGTGCCAGTAGTATGTCGAGAGCGAGCAATGAAAATGAGCAGTTCTTC
CASSMSRASNENEQFF
>NA|TRBD2|TRBJ2-1|TRBV5-1
TGCGCCAGCAGACAGGGTAGGAGCGGGACTAGTGGCGGGAAGGTCTACAATGAGCAGTTCTTC
CASRQGRSGTSGGKVYNEQFF
>NA|NA|TRBJ1-2|TRBV18
TGTGCCAGCTCACCAGGGCAGCCGGCAAATGGCTACACCTTC
CASSPGQPANGYTF
>NA|TRBD1|TRBJ2-2|TRBV29-1
TGCAGCGTCGGGGACAGGGTGCCCGGGGAGCTGTTTTTT
CSVGDRVPGELFF
>NA|NA|TRBJ2-7|TRBV5-4
TGTGCCAGCAGAGTCGACAGTAACGAGCAGTACTTC
CASRVDSNEQYF
>few|NA|TRBJ1-2|TRBV12-3/TRBV12-4
TGTGCCAGCAGTTTTGGAGGGAGAGGCTACACCTTC
CASSFGGRGYTF
>NA|NA|TRBJ1-2|TRBV7-9
TGTGCCAGCAGCACAGAGGGTGGACCAGGCAAAGGCTACACCTTC
CASSTEGGPGKGYTF
>NA|TRBD1|TRBJ1-5|TRBV19
TGTGCCAGTAGTACCCTGACAGGGGATAGCAATCAGCCCCAGCATTTT
CASSTLTGDSNQPQHF
>NA|NA|TRBJ1-3|TRBV5-1
TGCGCCAGCAGCCGGGAGATTGGAAACACCATATATTTT
CASSREIGNTIYF
>NA|TRBD2|TRBJ2-5|TRBV24-1
TGTGCCACCAGTGTACCGGGGGGGGAGACCCAGTACTTC
CATSVPGGETQYF
>NA|NA|TRBJ1-1|TRBV6-5
TGTGCCAGCTCGAGGGGGGGCAACATGAACACTGAAGCTTTCTTT
CASSRGGNMNTEAFF
>NA|NA|TRBJ2-3|TRBV7-9
TGTGCCAGCAGCCCCCTTAGCACAGATACGCAGTATTTT
CASSPLSTDTQYF
>NA|NA|TRBJ2-7|TRBV7-2
TGTGCCAGCAGCTTAAGAAGCGAATTTTCCTACGAGCAGTACTTC
CASSLRSEFSYEQYF
>NA|NA|TRBJ1-6|TRBV11-1
TGTGCCAGCAGCTTAGACGGCAGCAGGGGTTCACCCCTCCACTTT
CASSLDGSRGSPLHF
>NA|TRBD2|TRBJ2-1|TRBV28
TGTGCCAGCAGACTTGGGACTACAAATGAGCAGTTCTTC
CASRLGTTNEQFF
>NA|TRBD1|TRBJ1-1|TRBV4-3
TGCGCCAGCAGCCTCAGGGGACAGGGCGAAACTGAAGCTTTCTTT
CASSLRGQGETEAFF
>NA|NA|TRBJ1-2|TRBV6-6
TGTGCCAGCAGTTACCATCCTTCGGGCTATGGCTACACCTTC
CASSYHPSGYGYTF
>NA|TRBD1|TRBJ1-2|TRBV7-2
TGTGCCAGCAGCTTAGATACGACAGGGTACTATGGCTACACCTTC
CASSLDTTGYYGYTF
>once|NA|TRBJ2-3|TRBV7-2
TGTGCCAGCAGCCTGGACTTCTCACAGCAGTATTTT
CASSLDFSQQYF
>NA|NA|TRBJ2-2|TRBV12-3/TRBV12-4
TGTGCCAGCAGTTTACAGGACACCGGGGAGCTGTTTTTT
CASSLQDTGELFF
>NA|TRBD1|TRBJ2-3|TRBV7-9
TGTGCCAGCCGCCCTCCGACAGGGAGTGCGGATACGCAGTATTTT
CASRPPTGSADTQYF
>NA|TRBD1|TRBJ1-2|TRBV5-4
TGTGCCAGCAGCTGGGACAGGAGGCAAAGCTACACCTTC
CASSWDRRQSYTF
>NA|TRBD2|TRBJ2-5|TRBV3-1/TRBV3-2
TGTGCCAGCAGCCAAGGGCCCAGACTAGCGGGCAAAACCTCCCAAGAGACCCAGTACTTC
CASSQGPRLAGKTSQETQYF
>NA|TRBD1|TRBJ2-2|TRBV11-2
TGTGCCAGCAGCCCCCGCCTGCAGGGGGCGGGTGTAGCCGGGGAGCTGTTTTTT
CASSPRLQGAGVAGELFF
>NA|NA|TRBJ2-7|TRBV15
TGTGCCACCAGCATTCCGCATCAAAGCGCCTACGAGCAGTACTTC
CATSIPHQSAYEQYF
>NA|NA|TRBJ1-5|TRBV5-8
TGTGCCAGCAGCTTGATCAGTCAGCCCCAGCATTTT
CASSLISQPQHF
>NA|TRBD2|TRBJ2-2|TRBV5-5
TGTGCCAGCACACTTGTCCCAGCGGGAGGCACCGGGGAGCTGTTTTTT
CASTLVPAGGTGELFF
>NA|NA|TRBJ1-2|TRBV21-1
TGTGCCAGCAGCAAGGGACAGGGAAACTATGGCTACACCTTC
CASSKGQGNYGYTF
>NA|TRBD2|TRBJ2-1|TRBV7-3
TGTGCCAGCAGCTTAATCGCGGGAGCGAGGGACAATGAGCAGTTCTTC
CASSLIAGARDNEQFF
>NA|NA|TRBJ1-1|TRBV2
TGTGCCAGCAGTGTATTATCGGGGAACACTGAAGCTTTCTTT
CASSVLSGNTEAFF
>NA|NA|TRBJ1-1|TRBV14
TGTGCCAGCAGTCGTGGAAGGACAGCGAACACTGAAGCTTTCTTT
CASSRGRTANTEAFF
>NA|NA|TRBJ1-2|TRBV5-4
TGTGCCAGCAGCCCAGGGTCAGGGTTCTATGGCTACACCTTC
CASSPGSGFYGYTF
>NA|TRBD1|TRBJ2-1|TRBV2
TGTGCCAGCGACATTCTGGGACAGGGAACTGAGCAGTTCTTC
CASDILGQGTEQFF
>NA|TRBD1|TRBJ1-1|TRBV10-1
TGCGCCAGCAGTAACCCGGGACAGGGTCGACCTTTCTTT
CASSNPGQGRPFF
>NA|TRBD2|TRBJ2-1|TRBV18
TGTGCCAGCTCACCACCGACGGGGGGGAGCTACAATGAGCAGTTCTTC
CASSPPTGGSYNEQFF
>NA|TRBD1|TRBJ1-1|TRBV6-4
TGTGCCAGCAGCGCCCTGGCGGGACAGGGTCCCCTGGCTTTCTTT
CASSALAGQGPLAFF
>NA|NA|TRBJ2-7|TRBV20-1
TGCAGTGCTAGAGATCAGTACGAGCAGTACTTC
CSARDQYEQYF
>NA|NA|TRBJ2-2|TRBV19
TGTGCCAGTAGTAGCCCCTCTCACGACAGTCCCGGGGAGCTGTTTTTT
CASSSPSHDSPGELFF